This record covers a single TCR beta chain. Its specificity is unknown. This sample was taken from a study of cytomegalovirus exposure and HLA in healthy donors. Study overall: Some 80 million unique TCR sequences came from HLA-typed donors in an early release. Genotyping of some 400 donors showed that over 65% belonged to the Caucasian-associated ancestry cluster. Study results and limitations: Usually a TCR sequence was rare, but some public TCRs were found in many donors.

Germline trimming cut 4 bases from V and 5 bases from J; bases unmatched to any gene: 10. This CDR3 has 15 amino acids. The germline V gene encodes CDR1 SGHDN and CDR2 FVKESK. Vbeta (60) and Jbeta (13) primers were used in the PCR. Libraries were prepared by immunoSEQ multiplex PCR; TCRdb keeps only in-frame clonotypes and omits some of them. The sample comprises 150,000 to 200,000 clones, roughly four fifths of which are singletons, and 4.8% rests with the top ten. Sequencing was done on a sample of PBMCs. The gene calls are TRBV14 and TRBJ2-5; 7 bases line up with TRBD2. This TCR came from a girl aged 10 to 17 in good health and CMV-seropositive. CDR3 protein: CASSPPGRGGETQYF. The CDR3 DNA follows: TGTGCCAGCAGCCCCCCGGGGAGGGGTGGGGAGACCCAGTACTTC.